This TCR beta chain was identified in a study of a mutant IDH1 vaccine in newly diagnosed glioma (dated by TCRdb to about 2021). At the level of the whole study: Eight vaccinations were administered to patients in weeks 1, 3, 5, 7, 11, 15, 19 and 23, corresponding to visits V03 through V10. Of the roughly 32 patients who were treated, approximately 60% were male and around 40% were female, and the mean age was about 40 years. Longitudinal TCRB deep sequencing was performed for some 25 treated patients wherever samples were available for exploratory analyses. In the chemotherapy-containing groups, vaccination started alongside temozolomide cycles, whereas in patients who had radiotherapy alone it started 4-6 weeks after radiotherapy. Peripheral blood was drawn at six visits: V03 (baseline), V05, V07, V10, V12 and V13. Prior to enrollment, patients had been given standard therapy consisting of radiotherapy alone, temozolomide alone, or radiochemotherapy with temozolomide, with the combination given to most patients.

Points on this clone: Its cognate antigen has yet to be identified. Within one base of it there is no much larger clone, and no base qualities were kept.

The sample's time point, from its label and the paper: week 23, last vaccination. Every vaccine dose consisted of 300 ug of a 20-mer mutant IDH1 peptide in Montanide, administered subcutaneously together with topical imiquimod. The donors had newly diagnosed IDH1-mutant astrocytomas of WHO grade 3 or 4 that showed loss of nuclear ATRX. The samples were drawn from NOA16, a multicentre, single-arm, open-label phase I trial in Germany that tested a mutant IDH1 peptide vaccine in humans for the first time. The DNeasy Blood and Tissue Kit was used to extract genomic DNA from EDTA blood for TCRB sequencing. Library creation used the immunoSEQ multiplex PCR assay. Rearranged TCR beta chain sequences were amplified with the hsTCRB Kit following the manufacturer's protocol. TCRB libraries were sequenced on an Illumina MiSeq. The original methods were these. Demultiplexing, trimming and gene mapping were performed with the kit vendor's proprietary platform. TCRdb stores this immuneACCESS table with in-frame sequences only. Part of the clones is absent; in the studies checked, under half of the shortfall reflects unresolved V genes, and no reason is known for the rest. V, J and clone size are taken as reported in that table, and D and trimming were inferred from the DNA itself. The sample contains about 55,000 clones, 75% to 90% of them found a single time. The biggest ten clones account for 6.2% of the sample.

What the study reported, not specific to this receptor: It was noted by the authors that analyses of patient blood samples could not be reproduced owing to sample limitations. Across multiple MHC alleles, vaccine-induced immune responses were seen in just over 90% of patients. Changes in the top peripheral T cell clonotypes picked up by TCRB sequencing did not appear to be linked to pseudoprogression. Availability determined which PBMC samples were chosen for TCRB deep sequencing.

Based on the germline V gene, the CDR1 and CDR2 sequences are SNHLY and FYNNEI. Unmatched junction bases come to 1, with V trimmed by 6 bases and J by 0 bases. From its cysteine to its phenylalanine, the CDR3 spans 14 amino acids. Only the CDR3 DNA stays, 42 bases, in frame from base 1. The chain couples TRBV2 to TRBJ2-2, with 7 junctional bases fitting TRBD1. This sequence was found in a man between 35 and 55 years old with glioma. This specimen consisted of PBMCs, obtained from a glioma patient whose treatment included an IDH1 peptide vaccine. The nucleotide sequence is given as TGTGCCAGCAGGGGACAGTCGAACACCGGGGAGCTGTTTTTT. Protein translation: CASRGQSNTGELFF.